This TCR beta chain is drawn from a study of shared clonotypes between healthy human individuals. Overall study findings and caveats: Relative to their counterparts shared across all four donors, non-shared clonotypes exhibited diminished generation probabilities.

As concerns this clone: Its antigen remains unknown.

CD4+ cell separation produced CD45RA+ naive and CD45RA-negative memory subsets. The CDR3 is 13 amino acids. Trimming removed 6 bases from V and 6 bases from J, with 13 bases in between. The V gene's germline CDR1 is MRHNA and CDR2 SNTAGT. The data were produced by immunoSEQ multiplex PCR, yet TCRdb's version contains in-frame clones alone and is incomplete. The sample records approximately 2.1 million clones, just over 90% being singletons. Specimen: naive CD4+ T cells from PBMCs. Subset given: CD45RA+ positively selected. The clonotype originates from a man aged 18 to 30 in good health. Some clones in this sample may be carry-over from other donors' samples. This chain joins TRBV6-4 and TRBJ2-3; D is unresolved. The CDR3 here is CASSHEVGDTQYF. In nucleotides, the CDR3 is TGTGCCAGCAGCCACGAGGTGGGGGATACGCAGTATTTT.